This TCR beta chain stems from a study of blood T cell repertoires in COVID-19. Study overall: Samples of COVID-19 (acute and convalescent) were obtained from the United States, Italy and Spain.

Participants came from about 24 US areas, aged about 18 to 89 years. Participants reported their clinical history, and cohort assignment relied on those reports. What the recovered Cohort 3 donors had was two negative PCRs, clearance, or symptom resolution. Method: immunoSEQ multiplex PCR; TCRdb's copy keeps in-frame clones and lacks some. The sample includes 200,000 or so clones, about 84% of them seen just once. Germline V gene data show CDR1 as LNHDA and CDR2 as SQIVND (reference sequence). This CDR3 has 16 residues. The V gene end was trimmed by 1 base and the J gene end by 8 bases; junction bases not matched to a gene: 10.

Sequencing was carried out using PBMCs or T cells enriched from blood (not recorded which). The chain recombines TRBV19 with TRBJ2-1; 8 bases agree with TRBD1. The sequence derives from a man aged 55-75 years who had recovered from COVID-19. This CDR3 is CASSIGRRQGSDEQFF. The DNA of the CDR3 is TGTGCCAGTAGTATAGGTAGAAGACAGGGGAGCGATGAGCAGTTCTTC.